These 10 T cell receptor beta chains share one sample of origin, sequenced in a study of T cell responses to AZD1222 COVID-19 vaccine. Clones were sequenced by immunoSEQ multiplex PCR, and TCRdb holds only the in-frame ones, with some missing. The sample records roughly 140,000 clones, approximately 90% being singletons. Sequenced material: peripheral blood, taken after recovery from COVID-19. These receptors were taken from an adult who had recovered from COVID-19.

The rearrangement links TRBV19 to TRBJ1-2, with a weak D call TRBD1 (5 bases). Germline V gene data show CDR1 as LNHDA and CDR2 as SQIVND (reference sequence). Trimming left V 0 bases short and J 7 bases short, with 15 bases between. CDR3 size: 15 residues. For the CDR3, the DNA is TGTGCCAGTAGTATAGAAACAACAGGAATAAGTGGCTACACCTTC. Translating it yields CASSIETTGISGYTF.

The chain has TRBV5-1 and TRBJ2-7, with 9 bases lining up with TRBD1. J lost 0 bases, V lost 4 bases, and 8 bases had no gene match. The V gene's germline CDR1 is SGHRS and CDR2 YFSETQ. This CDR3 has 16 residues. The CDR3 nucleotides read TGCGCCAGCAGCGGCATGGACAGGGGCGACTCCTACGAGCAGTACTTC. It codes for CASSGMDRGDSYEQYF.

This clone was observed a single time. This rearrangement joins TRBV27 to TRBJ2-5; tentative D call: TRBD2 (7 bases). Per germline, CDR1 MNHEY and CDR2 SMNVEV (reference sequence). Trimming stripped 4 bases from V and 5 bases from J, with 23 bases between. This CDR3 has 17 residues. In DNA, the CDR3 is TGTGCCAGCAGTTCTCCGGGCGGGGGCGATTCTGGGGAGACCCAGTACTTC. Translated: CASSSPGGGDSGETQYF.

This clone has just a few counts. The CDR3 DNA sequence: TGTGCCAGCAGTTTCTCAGTACTAAGCTCCTACGAGCAGTACTTC. Encoded protein: CASSFSVLSSYEQYF. This chain links TRBV28 with TRBJ2-7; D remains ambiguous. V lost 3 bases and J 0 bases, leaving 12 bases between the germline ends. The CDR3 spans 15 residues. CDR1 is MDHEN and CDR2 is SYDVKM in the germline V gene.

V usage is TRBV28 and J usage is TRBJ2-3; D is possibly TRBD2 (7 bases). Germline V gene data show CDR1 as MDHEN and CDR2 as SYDVKM. V was clipped by 8 bases and J by 2 bases, with 20 bases between them. The length of the CDR3 is 16 residues. The CDR3 loop is CASGGGTRSLTDTQYF. The DNA of the CDR3 is TGTGCCAGCGGGGGGGGGACACGTTCCCTCACAGATACGCAGTATTTT. The whole variable domain, remainder taken from reference TRBV28 and TRBJ2-3, is DVKVTQSSRYLVKRTGEKVFLECVQDMDHENMFWYRQDPGLGLRLIYFSYDVKMKEKGDIPEGYSVSREKKERFSLILESASTNQTSMYLCASGGGTRSLTDTQYFGPGTRLTVL.

This sequence joins TRBV5-1 and TRBJ1-3; weak D call: TRBD1 (5 bases). V lost 4 bases and J 8 bases, leaving 16 bases between the germline ends. Germline V lookup: CDR1 SGHRS, CDR2 YFSETQ. The length of the CDR3 is 14 residues. Here the CDR3 DNA reads TGCGCCAGCAGCCCTCAGGGAATTGGGTACACCATATATTTT. Its translation is CASSPQGIGYTIYF.

The chain employs TRBV5-1 and TRBJ1-4; the D gene is possibly TRBD1 (6 bases). Germline CDR1 SGHRS, CDR2 YFSETQ. The CDR3 has 15 residues. Trimming pared 4 bases from V and 7 bases from J, leaving 17 bases between. CDR3 residues: CASSDATGKGEKLFF. Here the CDR3 DNA reads TGCGCCAGCAGCGATGCCACAGGGAAGGGTGAAAAACTGTTTTTT.

The V call is TRBV3-1 (or the pseudogene TRBV3-2), the J call TRBJ2-7, with 10 bases identical to TRBD1. Trimming removed 3 bases from V and 6 bases from J; junction bases left unmatched: 5. This CDR3 has 14 residues. Germline V gene lookup returns CDR1 LGHDT and CDR2 YNNKEL (reference sequence). The CDR3 sequence is CASSHPGTGAEQYF. CDR3 DNA: TGTGCCAGCAGCCACCCCGGGACAGGGGCCGAGCAGTACTTC.

The chain combines TRBV9 with TRBJ2-1; 7 bases map to TRBD2. Looked up from germline, CDR1 is SGDLS and CDR2 is YYNGEE. With 6 bases clipped from V and 13 bases from J, the junction kept 16 bases outside the gene matches. The CDR3 covers 14 residues. CDR3 loop: CASTKKAGEGAQFF. CDR3 sequence (DNA): TGTGCCAGCACCAAGAAGGCGGGGGAAGGGGCTCAGTTCTTC.

The V and J genes are TRBV12-3 or TRBV12-4 and TRBJ2-7; D is undetermined. V lost 7 bases, J lost 2 bases, and 12 bases lay in between. The CDR3 consists of 13 residues. The CDR3 sequence is CASTNPDTYEQYF. The CDR3 region has the DNA TGTGCCAGCACCAACCCCGACACCTACGAGCAGTACTTC.